This T cell receptor (beta chain) was recorded in a study of identical twins. Healthy Caucasians supplied all donations. From the 5' RACE reads, TCRdb called clonotypes with MiXCR, one entry per CDR3 protein. The sample lists around 240,000 distinct CDR3 sequences, roughly 7% seen once, with under 4% in the top ten. The CDR3 is 14 residues long. Trimming removed 4 bases from V and 6 bases from J, with 13 bases in between. Germline CDR1 reads MGHRA; CDR2 reads YSYEKL. In addition, the sample was reused for a study of yellow fever vaccine responses in identical twins.

Sequenced input: memory (CD45RO+) T cells sorted from blood. The genes are TRBV4-1 and TRBJ2-1; a weak D match, TRBD2 (5 bases). The sequence came from a woman aged 18-35 years in good health. As DNA, the CDR3 is TGCGCCAGCAGCCCCTTCACCCTAGCCAATGAGCAGTTCTTC. This encodes CASSPFTLANEQFF.